The clone carrying this T cell receptor (beta chain) is a singleton in its sample. The CDR3 spans 16 residues. V gave up 5 bases and J gave up 4 bases; unmatched junction bases: 11. Germline V gene data show CDR1 as SGHRS and CDR2 as YFSETQ. The data belong to a study of control samples from healthy donors and cancer patients. This table comes from immunoSEQ multiplex PCR, and its TCRdb copy is limited to in-frame clones, with some not included. The table includes 120,000 or so clones, more than 75% detected once. The TCR sequence derives from a woman between 55 and 75 years old with lung cancer. The material sequenced was PBMCs. V usage is TRBV5-1 and J usage is TRBJ1-2, with 10 bases matching TRBD1. CDR3 bases: TGCGCCAGCAGTTCGACGTCCGGGGACAGGGGCTATGGCTACACCTTC. Its translation is CASSSTSGDRGYGYTF.